The 10 T cell receptor beta chains listed next were all sequenced from one sample in a study of cytomegalovirus exposure and HLA in healthy donors. Some clones are missing from TCRdb's copy, which holds only in-frame ones; the method was immunoSEQ multiplex PCR. The repertoire holds roughly 190,000 clones, with roughly 86% as singletons. The sample comprised PBMCs. All receptors come from a woman aged 18-29 years in good health and CMV-seronegative.

This clone has a single count. V gene TRBV4-1 combines with J gene TRBJ2-5; possibly TRBD2 for D (6 bases). Germline V gene lookup returns CDR1 MGHRA and CDR2 YSYEKL. With 1 base removed from V and 1 base from J, the gap between germline ends came to 13 bases. The CDR3 consists of 16 residues. The CDR3 sequence is CASSQGRLTSQETQYF. The CDR3 DNA reads TGCGCCAGCAGCCAAGGGCGTCTGACTAGCCAAGAGACCCAGTACTTC.

The CDR3 sequence: CASIRTSINYGYTF. The CDR3 DNA reads as TGTGCCAGCATAAGGACTAGCATTAACTATGGCTACACCTTC. The chain carries TRBV6-1 and TRBJ1-2, with D unresolved. Germline V gene sequence: CDR1 MNHNS, CDR2 SASEGT. Trimming cost V 7 bases and J 1 base, with 13 bases left between them. This CDR3 has 14 amino acids.

In its sample, this clone was seen a few times. The sample contains more than one DNA sequence encoding this CDR3. The chain joins TRBV9 to TRBJ2-2; D not resolved. CDR1 SGDLS and CDR2 YYNGEE come from the germline V gene. The CDR3 is made up of 13 amino acids. V lost 0 bases and J lost 6, with 6 bases in between. The CDR3 is CASSVGSPGELFF. CDR3 DNA: TGTGCCAGCAGCGTAGGAAGCCCCGGGGAGCTGTTTTTT.

The chain employs TRBV10-3 and TRBJ1-1, with D perhaps TRBD1 (6 bases). CDR3 length equals 13 residues. V was shortened by 8 bases and J by 5 bases, with 15 bases between the two germline ends. Germline V gene sequence: CDR1 ENHRY, CDR2 SYGVKD. DNA for the CDR3: TGTGCCATCCAGGACAGCACGGGGACTGAAGCTTTCTTT. Residues: CAIQDSTGTEAFF.

This rearrangement joins TRBV5-6 to TRBJ2-7; no clear D gene. V was pared by 3 bases and J by 3 bases, with 7 bases between. CDR1 is SGHDT, CDR2 YYEEEE, per germline. The CDR3 contains 12 residues. CDR3 sequence: CASSSELYEQYF. The DNA for the CDR3 is TGTGCCAGCAGCTCCGAGCTCTACGAGCAGTACTTC.

The genes are TRBV2 and TRBJ2-2; 8 positions agree with TRBD1. With V trimmed by 6 bases and J by 6 bases, 12 bases remained unmatched. Germline V gene data show CDR1 as SNHLY and CDR2 as FYNNEI. The CDR3 loop spans 16 amino acids. The CDR3 DNA follows: TGTGCCAGCAGGGCCCCGGGGCAGGGGGCATCCGGGGAGCTGTTTTTT. Protein product: CASRAPGQGASGELFF.

The chain carries TRBV7-9 and TRBJ2-2, with 10 bases lining up with TRBD2. Germline V gives CDR1 SEHNR, CDR2 FQNEAQ (reference sequence). The V segment lost 11 bases and the J segment 6 bases; nucleotides outside the gene matches: 9. The CDR3 loop spans 14 amino acids. DNA of the CDR3: TGTGCCGGAACTAGCGGGATAGAATCCGGGGAGCTGTTTTTT. Translating it yields CAGTSGIESGELFF.

V and J are TRBV7-9 and TRBJ1-4; 7 bases agree with TRBD1. CDR1 is SEHNR and CDR2 is FQNEAQ in the germline V gene (reference sequence). This CDR3 spans 14 amino acids. V lost 2 bases to trimming and J lost 5 bases; unmatched junction nucleotides: 2. The CDR3 region is CASSLSQGNEKLFF. CDR3 coding DNA: TGTGCCAGCAGCTTATCACAGGGGAATGAAAAACTGTTTTTT.

The chain is built from TRBV27 and TRBJ1-5; TRBD1 aligns across 10 bases. CDR3 length: 14 amino acids. J was trimmed by 7 bases and V by 5 bases; bases with no gene match: 5. Germline CDR1 MNHEY, CDR2 SMNVEV (reference sequence). DNA of the CDR3: TGTGCCAGCAGTCCCGGGACAGGGGTGCAGCCCCAGCATTTT. Translating it yields CASSPGTGVQPQHF.

In DNA, the CDR3 is TGCGCCAGCAGCCCCGAAACTACAGGGGAAGAGACCCAGTACTTC. It is translated as CASSPETTGEETQYF. The chain combines TRBV5-1 with TRBJ2-5; TRBD1 aligns across 7 bases. The CDR3 loop spans 15 amino acids. Germline V gene sequence: CDR1 SGHRS, CDR2 YFSETQ. Germline trimming cut 4 bases from V and 3 bases from J; bases unmatched to any gene: 9.